Listed below are T cell receptor beta chains from one sample, sequenced in a study of T cells in Graves' hyperthyroidism and ophthalmopathy. TCRdb called the multiplex PCR reads again in MiXCR, with one record for every CDR3 protein. The sample holds roughly 750,000 distinct CDR3 sequences; around 17% are singletons and the top ten take under 10%. The sequencing input was blood. Source of these receptors: a man between 18 and 35 years old with Graves' hyperthyroidism. Both conserved end residues are part of each CDR3. The D gene is left open where the match is weak. For some rows the clone size is stated as once, few or many, or as a class when expanded; others skip it.

14	TRBV5-8	TRBJ2-7	many	-	TGTGCCAGCAGCTGGGAAATCGACACCTACGAGCAGTACTTC	CASSWEIDTYEQYF
11	TRBV28	TRBJ1-1	many	-	TGTGCCAGCCTCCGGTACACTGAAGCTTTCTTT	CASLRYTEAFF
15	TRBV6-2/TRBV6-3	TRBJ1-2	few	TRBD1	TGTGCCAGCGAATCTTTGGGGACAGACAACTATGGCTACACCTTC	CASESLGTDNYGYTF
20	TRBV7-2	TRBJ2-6	few	TRBD1	TGTGCCAGCAGCTCCATTGAGGGGGCCTGGGAAATGTCTGGGGCCAACGTCCTGACTTTC	CASSSIEGAWEMSGANVLTF
15	TRBV7-9	TRBJ2-1	few	TRBD1	TGTGCCAGCAGCTCCCCGAACAGGGGGCTCGATGAGCAGTTCTTC	CASSSPNRGLDEQFF
13	TRBV20-1	TRBJ1-6	-	-	TGCAGTGCTAGACGCCGGGGCAATTCACCCCTCCACTTT	CSARRRGNSPLHF
16	TRBV28	TRBJ2-3	many	TRBD2	TGTGCCAGCAGTTTATTTCTAGCGGGATCAGGGGATACGCAGTATTTT	CASSLFLAGSGDTQYF
13	TRBV28	TRBJ2-7	many	TRBD2	TGTGCCAGCAGTTTTACTAGCGGGAGCGAGCAGTACTTC	CASSFTSGSEQYF
14	TRBV5-1	TRBJ2-1	many	-	TGTGCCAGCAGCCCCGGGATCTCCTACAATGAGCAGTTCTTC	CASSPGISYNEQFF
17	TRBV9	TRBJ1-3	once	TRBD1	TGTGCCAGCAGCGGCCGACAGGGAGAAGACTCTGGAAACACCATATATTTT	CASSGRQGEDSGNTIYF
14	TRBV12-3/TRBV12-4	TRBJ1-2	many	-	TGTGCCAGCAGTTTTGGGCTTGCAGGGGAAGGCTACACCTTC	CASSFGLAGEGYTF
16	TRBV15	TRBJ2-1	many	TRBD2	TGTGCCACCAGCGAAAGACTAGCAGATGTCTACAATGAGCAGTTCTTC	CATSERLADVYNEQFF
15	TRBV2	TRBJ2-1	many	TRBD1	TGTGCCAGCACCAAACCTGGACAGGCCTACAATGAGCAGTTCTTC	CASTKPGQAYNEQFF
16	TRBV4-2	TRBJ2-2	few	TRBD1	TGTGCCAGCAGCCAAGTCGAGGGGGCTCAAACCGGGGAGCTGTTTTTT	CASSQVEGAQTGELFF
24	TRBV7-9	TRBJ2-1	-	TRBD2	TGTGCCAGCAGTCCAAGACGTAGGACTAGCGGGAGTGGGGGGGGGGCCTACACGCGGAATGAGCAGTTCTTC	CASSPRRRTSGSGGGAYTRNEQFF
13	TRBV30	TRBJ2-5	-	-	TGTGCCTGGGCGACAGGTTTGAAAGAGACCCGGTACTTC	CAWATGLKETRYF
14	TRBV20-1	TRBJ2-7	many	TRBD1	TGCAGTGCTTTCCCGACAGGGAGTGGGCACGAGCAGTACTTC	CSAFPTGSGHEQYF
15	TRBV6-4	TRBJ2-7	many	-	TGTGCCAGCGGCCCTTGGTTCGGACATATCTACGAGCAGTACTTC	CASGPWFGHIYEQYF